This TCR beta chain emerged from a study of identifying expanded T cells in peripheral blood. Deletions cut 8 bases from V and 0 bases from J, with 14 bases between. Germline V gene sequence: CDR1 MDHEN, CDR2 SYDVKM. The CDR3 loop spans 15 amino acids. Here immunoSEQ multiplex PCR was the method, and the copy in TCRdb shows in-frame clones only, minus some. The table has over 85,000 clones, 88% seen once. The chain has TRBV28 and TRBJ1-3; D call uncertain. This clonotype was obtained from a person between 18 and 75 years old in good health. Input material: blood. In nucleotides, the CDR3 is TGTGCCAGCTTGTCACTTTGGAACTCTGGAAACACCATATATTTT. It encodes CASLSLWNSGNTIYF.